The entry that follows covers one TCR beta chain sequence. The data are from a study of blood T cell repertoires in COVID-19. Whole-study context: Samples taken during acute and convalescent COVID-19 were collected in the United States, Italy and Spain.

The CDR3 runs 15 residues. The V gene's germline CDR1 is SGHKS and CDR2 YYEKEE (reference sequence). V shed 1 base and J shed 6 bases, with 11 bases lying between them. Assay: immunoSEQ multiplex PCR; the TCRdb copy retains only in-frame clones and omits some. In the table there are some 31,000 clones, almost 90% of which are singletons. The chain has TRBV5-5 and TRBJ1-6; D perhaps matches TRBD1 (6 bases). The sample consisted of peripheral blood. The clonotype was recovered from a human donor with active COVID-19. The donor label of this sample is uncertain. CDR3 coding DNA: TGTGCCAGCAGCTTGTCCGGGACATTTAATTCACCCCTCCACTTT. It specifies CASSLSGTFNSPLHF.